The 17 T cell receptor beta chains in this list originate from one sample, sequenced in a study of Ad26.COV2.S vaccination and SARS-CoV-2 variants. Sequenced by immunoSEQ multiplex PCR; TCRdb stores in-frame clones only, minus some. The table records about 350,000 clones, around 89% of them present only once. Treatment described: roughly 20 received Ad26.COV2.S at low or high dose, single or two shots; several received placebo; per-sample allocation not given. The samples were gathered on day 63 after the first injection of vaccine or placebo. The source was peripheral blood, collected in a trial of Ad26.COV2.S vaccine versus placebo. Source of these receptors: a person aged 18-60 years who received the Ad26.COV2.S COVID-19 vaccine or a placebo.

This chain uses TRBV5-1 with TRBJ2-1; tentatively, D is TRBD1 or TRBD2 (5 bases each). The CDR3 consists of 14 residues. The V gene lost 4 bases and the J gene lost 5 bases, with 13 bases spanning the gap. Germline CDR1 reads SGHRS; CDR2 reads YFSETQ. The CDR3 sequence is CASSPGRTDNEQFF. The CDR3 DNA reads TGCGCCAGCAGCCCGGGACGTACCGACAATGAGCAGTTCTTC.

The chain recombines TRBV28 with TRBJ2-5; D gene ambiguous. Trimming removed 3 bases at V and 1 base at J, with 9 bases between. Germline loops: CDR1 MDHEN, CDR2 SYDVKM. This CDR3 spans 14 amino acids. The DNA of the CDR3 is TGTGCCAGCAGTTTTATAACAGTCCAAGAGACCCAGTACTTC. Protein sequence: CASSFITVQETQYF.

V and J are TRBV5-6 and TRBJ2-7; the match to TRBD1 covers 10 bases. The CDR3 length is 15 residues. V shed 4 bases and J 1 base; nucleotides not matched to a gene: 5. Germline V CDR1 and CDR2: SGHDT, YYEEEE. CDR3 sequence: CASSGRDRGSYEQYF. The DNA of the CDR3 is TGTGCCAGCAGCGGCCGGGACAGGGGATCCTACGAGCAGTACTTC.

Notes on this clone: Other DNA sequences in this sample translate to the same CDR3. V gene TRBV28 combines with J gene TRBJ2-7; D call uncertain. V lost 5 bases to trimming and J lost 2 bases, with 7 bases between them. Germline V gene lookup returns CDR1 MDHEN and CDR2 SYDVKM. The CDR3 is 12 amino acids. The CDR3 DNA sequence: TGTGCCAGCAGTCAGCAGGCCTACGAGCAGTACTTC. Protein product: CASSQQAYEQYF.

The chain has TRBV18 and TRBJ2-7; the match to TRBD2 covers 8 bases. The trim removed 3 bases at V and 1 base at J, leaving 11 bases unmatched. The CDR3 sequence is 17 residues long. From germline, CDR1 is KGHSH and CDR2 LQKENI. The chain's CDR3 is CASSPSGGAPPSYEQYF. DNA for the CDR3: TGTGCCAGCTCACCGTCCGGGGGGGCACCTCCATCCTACGAGCAGTACTTC.

For this clone: This may be a read error, as it is one base from a much larger clone. In the same sample, other DNA sequences code for this CDR3. This rearrangement joins TRBV7-9 to TRBJ2-7; 9 bases are shared with TRBD1. V was pared by 4 bases and J by 4 bases, with 5 bases of the junction left unmatched. The CDR3 spans 14 residues. Germline CDR1 is SEHNR and CDR2 is FQNEAQ (reference sequence). The CDR3 DNA reads TGTGCCAGCAGCTCCGGGACAGGGACGTACGAGCAGTACTTC. It is translated as CASSSGTGTYEQYF.

This chain links TRBV27 with TRBJ2-7; tentatively, D is TRBD1 (6 bases). CDR1 is MNHEY and CDR2 is SMNVEV in the germline V gene (reference sequence). The CDR3 has 16 residues. V lost 5 bases to trimming and J lost 2 bases, with 19 bases between them. The CDR3 loop is CASSRLTGQLTYEQYF. CDR3 coding DNA: TGTGCCAGCAGTCGTTTGACAGGCCAACTGACCTACGAGCAGTACTTC.

The chain is built from TRBV2 and TRBJ1-1; D is ambiguous. Trimming cost V 7 bases and J 2 bases, with 11 bases left between them. The CDR3 is 13 residues long. CDR1 SNHLY and CDR2 FYNNEI come from the germline V gene. The CDR3 DNA reads TGTGCCAGCATCTTACGGGTAAACACTGAAGCTTTCTTT. Its protein is CASILRVNTEAFF.

The chain recombines TRBV7-9 with TRBJ2-7, with a tentative D call TRBD2 (6 bases). This CDR3 spans 12 amino acids. Per germline, CDR1 SEHNR and CDR2 FQNEAQ (reference sequence). Trimming took 7 bases from V and 4 from J, leaving 11 bases between them. CDR3: CASTQGGYEQYF. CDR3 nucleotides: TGTGCCAGCACCCAGGGAGGTTACGAGCAGTACTTC.

The CDR3 DNA sequence: TGTGCCAGCAGCTTTCGGGGTTTGGTGGAGGATGAGCAGTTCTTC. Amino acids: CASSFRGLVEDEQFF. V usage is TRBV7-9 and J usage is TRBJ2-1, with a tentative D call TRBD2 (5 bases). Trimming cost V 3 bases and J 8 bases, with 17 bases left between them. The germline V gene has CDR1 SEHNR and CDR2 FQNEAQ (reference sequence). CDR3 size: 15 residues.

This clone was counted a few times. This chain links TRBV28 with TRBJ2-7; 12 positions match TRBD2. V trimming: 7 bases; J trimming: 6 bases; junction bases outside the gene matches: 7. The CDR3 sequence is 14 residues long. CDR1 and CDR2 (germline): MDHEN, SYDVKM. The CDR3 here is CASTLAGGPTEQYF. CDR3 sequence (DNA): TGTGCCAGCACTCTAGCGGGAGGGCCAACCGAGCAGTACTTC.

V and J are TRBV27 and TRBJ2-4; unclear D gene. The ends were cut back, 5 bases at V and 0 bases at J, with 11 bases in the middle. This CDR3 region has 15 residues. Germline V CDR1 and CDR2: MNHEY, SMNVEV (reference sequence). In nucleotides, the CDR3 is TGTGCCAGCAGTCCGGCCTCAGTAGCCAAAAACATTCAGTACTTC. This sequence encodes CASSPASVAKNIQYF.

This chain joins TRBV27 and TRBJ2-1; possible D gene TRBD2, 5 bases. Germline lookup yields CDR1 MNHEY and CDR2 SMNVEV (reference sequence). V lost 1 base to trimming and J lost 5 bases, with 12 bases between them. The CDR3 contains 15 residues. The CDR3 loop reads CASSLYRGTNNEQFF. For the CDR3, the DNA is TGTGCCAGCAGTTTATATCGGGGAACAAACAATGAGCAGTTCTTC.

V is TRBV11-2 and J is TRBJ2-7; the match to TRBD2 covers 14 bases. This CDR3 spans 18 amino acids. V was clipped by 5 bases and J by 7 bases; unmatched bases: 16. The germline CDR1 and CDR2 sequences are SGHAT and FQNNGV. The chain's CDR3 is CASSPRGGLAGVPLEQYF. In DNA form, the CDR3 reads TGTGCCAGCAGCCCCCGGGGGGGACTAGCGGGAGTTCCTCTTGAGCAGTACTTC.

The rearrangement uses TRBV21-1 and TRBJ2-5; the table calls TRBD1, which could not be checked here. TRBV21-1 is a known pseudogene. This CDR3 spans 13 amino acids. This chain's CDR3 is CASSAYRGKTQYF. CDR3 in DNA: TGTGCCAGCAGCGCTTACAGGGGGAAGACCCAGTACTTC.

The gene calls are TRBV15 and TRBJ2-1, with 10 bases fitting TRBD1. The CDR3 has 15 residues. Germline-derived CDR1 and CDR2 are LNHNV and YYDKDF (reference sequence). V dropped 3 bases and J dropped 9; count of bases not matched to a gene: 8. CDR3 in amino acids: CATSSKKGQGPEQFF. The CDR3 DNA reads TGTGCCACCAGCAGTAAAAAGGGACAGGGGCCTGAGCAGTTCTTC.

The chain combines TRBV7-6 with TRBJ2-5; 13 nucleotides agree with TRBD2. CDR1 and CDR2 (germline): SGHVS, FNYEAQ. Unmatched junction bases numbered 12, after V lost 5 bases and J lost 0 bases. The CDR3 sequence is 19 residues long. The CDR3 DNA reads as TGTGCCAGCAGCCCCTGGACTAGCGGGGGACCTTCGTACCAAGAGACCCAGTACTTC. Translation gives CASSPWTSGGPSYQETQYF.